The clone carrying this T cell receptor beta chain was counted between two and nine times. The antigen is not known. The data were obtained in a study of cytomegalovirus exposure and HLA in healthy donors. Study in general: Most donors, just over 80% of a few hundred genotyped, fell in the Caucasian-associated ancestry cluster. General study findings and limits: 150 or so TCR beta chains were listed as cytomegalovirus-associated. Presence/absence analyses assumed roughly uniform sequencing depth across donors. Information on immune exposure was restricted to one variable (CMV serostatus).

Per germline, CDR1 MGHRA and CDR2 YSYEKL. The germline V and J ends were trimmed by 1 base and 5 bases, with 12 bases remaining between them. This CDR3 is 15 amino acids long. The primer mix had 60 Vbeta and 13 Jbeta primers. Only in-frame clones appear in the TCRdb table, and some are missing; sequencing was by immunoSEQ multiplex PCR. The table records 110,000 or so clones, around 80% of them present only once. The rearrangement joins TRBV4-1 to TRBJ1-5; TRBD1 is a possible D gene (6 bases). Sequences were obtained from PBMCs. The source of this sequence is a man aged 25-45 years in good health and CMV-seronegative. The CDR3 DNA reads TGCGCCAGCAGCCAAGCACAGGGTCAGGATCAGCCCCAGCATTTT. Translated, it gives CASSQAQGQDQPQHF.